Sequencing of this T cell receptor (beta chain) was carried out in a study of T-cell reconstitution after alpha-beta-depleted transplantation in children (dated by TCRdb to 2016 to 2017). General notes on the study: Using TCR repertoire profiling, the study followed T-cell immune reconstitution in a quantitative way in children after TCRalphabeta/CD19-depleted allogeneic hematopoietic cell transplantation.

What the research found in general, with its limitations: About two months after transplant, the apparently early recovery of alphabetaT-cell counts reportedly depended on just several hundred clones that had expanded rapidly and came from non-depleted graft cells. The frequencies of hyperexpanded clones fell over the following months, and after one year, T-cell counts and TCRbeta diversity were mostly attributed to newly produced T cells. In some patients, the high TCRbeta diversity seen at day 60 was put down to recipient T cells and intrathymic progenitors that had survived conditioning.

Library preparation employed PCR. Sequencing instrument: Illumina HiSeq 2500. TCR library preparation used molecular barcoding, with unique molecular identifiers applied to normalize quantification of the TCRbeta repertoire. TCRdb trimmed public reads at Q25 via fastp, called clones via MiXCR and kept in-frame beta chains. Rows are unified per CDR3 protein, each entry keeping the most common DNA and genes. This sample holds fewer than 750,000 distinct CDR3 sequences; 27% were observed only once. The top ten hold under 45% of the sample. The CDR3, cysteine through phenylalanine, is 14 amino acids long. The entry retains the CDR3 DNA only, 42 bases that are in frame from base 1. The V and J ends are trimmed by 3 bases and 0 bases, leaving 10 bases between them. CDR1 and CDR2 are read off the germline V gene as SGHRS and YFSETQ. In light of the paper, this sample's treatment or condition label describes: allogeneic hematopoietic cell transplantation with graft depleted of TCRalphabeta T cells and CD19 B cells. The transplant recipients were children given TCRalphabeta/CD19-depleted allogeneic hematopoietic cell grafts.

About this clonotype itself: Its antigen is currently not known. One base away there is no much larger clone; base qualities are not given.

The rearranged segments are TRBV5-1 and TRBJ2-7; possibly the D gene is TRBD1, per 6 matching bases. Sequenced material: PBMCs, taken before TCRalphabeta/CD19-depleted stem cell transplant. This receptor was taken from a boy younger than two with Wiskott-Aldrich syndrome, due to receive a stem cell transplant. The DNA sequence is as follows: TGCGCCAGCAGCTCCGACAGGTTCTCCTACGAGCAGTACTTC. It is translated as CASSSDRFSYEQYF. Full variable domain (CDR3 extended with the reference TRBV5-1 and TRBJ2-7 proteins): KAGVTQTPRYLIKTRGQQVTLSCSPISGHRSVSWYQQTPGQGLQFLFEYFSETQRNKGNFPGRFSGRQFSNSRSEMNVSTLELGDSALYLCASSSDRFSYEQYFGPGTRLTVT.